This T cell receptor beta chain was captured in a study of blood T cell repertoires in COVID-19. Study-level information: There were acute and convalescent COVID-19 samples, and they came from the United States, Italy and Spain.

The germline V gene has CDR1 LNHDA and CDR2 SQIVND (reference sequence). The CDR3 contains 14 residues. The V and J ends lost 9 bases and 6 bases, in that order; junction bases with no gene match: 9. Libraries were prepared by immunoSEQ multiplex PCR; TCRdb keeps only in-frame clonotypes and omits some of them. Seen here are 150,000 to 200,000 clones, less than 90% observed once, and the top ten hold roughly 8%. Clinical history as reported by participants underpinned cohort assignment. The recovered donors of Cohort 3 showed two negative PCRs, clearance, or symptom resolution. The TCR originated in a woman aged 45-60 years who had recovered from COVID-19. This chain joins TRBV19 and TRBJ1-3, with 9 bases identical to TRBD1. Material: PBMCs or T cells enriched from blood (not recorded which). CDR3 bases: TGTGCCAGCGGTCGGGACAGGGATTTAAACACCATATATTTT. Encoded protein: CASGRDRDLNTIYF.